A single TCR beta chain is shown here with its context. It lacks a known antigen. No base quality information exists; no much larger clone differs at one position. This entry is derived from a study of CD8 T cell repertoires and HIV-1 epitope variants (dated by TCRdb to the early 2020s). Regarding the research as a whole: T cells were stimulated in separate culture wells with each of twenty-five peptides representing autologous and known Gag and Nef epitope variants. Control conditions included a CMV, EBV and flu peptide pool, the Ebola AY9 epitope as negative control, and a no-peptide well. The epitopes tested were three Gag epitope families plus Nef HW9 and YT9. T cells were enriched with the EasySep Human T Cell Enrichment Kit and co-cultured with equal numbers of autologous T cell-negative cells as antigen-presenting cells. Cultures were maintained for 10 days in IMDM with gentamicin, and half-media changes adding IL-2, IL-7 and IL-15 were performed on days 3 and 7. An aliquot of 1M T cells was saved as an uncultured baseline condition, separate from the approximately 80 T cell cultures. A total of over 65 T cell cultures were run, with each culture condition done in triplicate except for one peptide, which was done in duplicate.

Taken from cysteine to phenylalanine, the CDR3 has 15 residues. The only DNA kept is the CDR3, 45 bases in frame from the first base. CDR1 and CDR2, looked up from the germline V gene (reference sequence), are MNHEY and SMNVEV. V is cut by 6 bases and J by 1 base, and the space between the germline ends is 16 bases. Sequencing of TCR beta CDR3 regions was done on the immunoSEQ platform at survey depth. The QIAamp DNA micro kit was used to extract genomic DNA from every cultured and uncultured CD8+ T cell population. The authors processed their data as follows. Any sample with under 5,000 productive reads was excluded, and this exclusion removed about 7% of the roughly 75 cultures stimulated with HIV peptides. Sequences were trimmed to CDR3 by a MANAFEST web app, and nonproductive sequences, CDR3s under 5 amino acids, and sequences not starting with C or ending with F/W were removed. For a clonotype to count as antigen-specific, the clonotype had to expand relative to the no-peptide control in at least 2 of 3 replicates at FDR 0.01, and only within one epitope family. In addition, a specific clonotype needed a frequency at least fivefold higher than in wells stimulated with peptides from other epitope families. TCRdb mirrors the immuneACCESS table, restricted to in-frame sequences. Some clones are absent from its copies; in checked studies, under half trace to an unresolved V gene, and the reason for the others is unknown. Clone size and the V and J calls come from that table; the DNA yielded D and trimming. The table for this sample lists a few thousand clones; around 71% of them were counted only once. Almost 40% of the sample goes to the ten largest clones.

Here is what the overall study found, with its caveats: Roughly five clonotypes recognized the Nef KF9 family and one clonotype recognized the HW9 family, while no responses to the TAALDMSHF plasma variant were seen. Of the nine antigen-specific TCR beta clonotypes identified, roughly six appeared cross-reactive for autologous or known escape epitope variants. Only TCR beta chains were identified by the assay, and proliferation to antigen, not T cell function or cytokine profile, was indicated.

The EasySep Human CD8+ T Cell Enrichment Kit was used on day 10 to isolate CD8+ T cells from every culture. The sequencing input was cultured CD8+ T cells derived from PBMCs. The rearranged segments are TRBV27 and TRBJ2-7, with the D segment identity uncertain. The source is a male donor with HIV. The nucleotide sequence reads TGTGCCAGCAGCCCAGAAGGCAGGCTGTCCTACGAGCAGTACTTC. Translated, it reads CASSPEGRLSYEQYF.